The T cell receptor beta chain under discussion was sequenced for a study of shared clonotypes between healthy human individuals. Study at large: Per donor, CD8 memory used one plate, CD8 naive used two, CD4 memory used three and CD4 naive used three.

In regard to this clone: Other nucleotide sequences from this sample produce the same CDR3.

Researchers ran the assay at a deep level. TCRdb's table, derived via immunoSEQ multiplex PCR, lists solely in-frame clones and lacks some. The sample consists of about 2.4 million clones, 80% to 95% of them appearing once. The TCR sequence derives from a young man in good health. Some clones in this sample may be carry-over from other donors' samples. Material for sequencing was naive CD4+ T cells from PBMCs. Subset in this sample: CD45RA+ positively selected.

The CDR3 DNA reads as TGTGCCAGCAGTTTGGGTAATCAGCCCCAGCATTTT. This gives the protein CASSLGNQPQHF. V usage is TRBV6-6 and J usage is TRBJ1-5; D is unclear. This CDR3 spans 12 amino acids. Germline V lookup: CDR1 MNHNY, CDR2 SVGAGI (reference sequence). V lost 4 bases to trimming and J lost 4 bases, with 5 bases between them.